A selection of T cell receptor beta chains follows, all from one sample in a study of cytomegalovirus exposure and HLA in healthy donors. Some clones are missing from TCRdb's copy, which holds only in-frame ones; the method was immunoSEQ multiplex PCR. The sample yields about 160,000 clones, 80% to 90% seen once. The source material was PBMCs. The receptors were gathered from a woman in her thirties in good health and CMV-seronegative. Both conserved end residues are part of each CDR3. The D gene is left open where the match is weak. Where a row states a size, it is once, few, many or the class of an expanded clone; other rows omit it.

clone_size j_call v_call d_call cdr3_aa cdr3_nt
. TRBJ2-7 TRBV10-3 TRBD2 CAISSQGRIERTSGSYEQYF TGTGCCATCAGTTCACAGGGGCGGATCGAGCGGACTAGCGGGAGCTACGAGCAGTACTTC
. TRBJ1-2 TRBV19 . CASSIDRTGASGYTF TGTGCCAGTAGTATTGACAGGACCGGAGCCTCTGGCTACACCTTC
. TRBJ1-2 TRBV5-6 . CASSRGRGYTF TGTGCCAGCAGCCGTGGCCGAGGCTACACCTTC
. TRBJ1-2 TRBV10-3 . CATSGLTYGYTF TGTGCCACCTCGGGACTGACCTATGGCTACACCTTC
. TRBJ1-5 TRBV2 TRBD1 CASSEAAPRDRAFSNQPQHF TGTGCCAGCAGTGAAGCTGCCCCCCGGGACAGGGCCTTTAGCAATCAGCCCCAGCATTTT
once TRBJ2-7 TRBV4-3 TRBD1 CASSQGTGAAYEQYF TGCGCCAGCAGCCAAGGGACAGGGGCCGCCTACGAGCAGTACTTC
. TRBJ2-2 TRBV6-5 . CASRRRGSGELFF TGTGCCAGCAGGAGACGGGGCTCCGGGGAGCTGTTTTTT
once TRBJ2-1 TRBV14 TRBD2 CASSPTAGGPNEQFF TGTGCCAGCAGCCCTACAGCGGGAGGGCCCAATGAGCAGTTCTTC
. TRBJ2-3 TRBV9 . CASSVTRTNTDTQYF TGTGCCAGCAGCGTAACCAGGACTAACACAGATACGCAGTATTTT
. TRBJ1-5 TRBV7-2 . CASSLRGDGNQPQHF TGTGCCAGCAGCTTACGAGGGGACGGCAATCAGCCCCAGCATTTT
once TRBJ2-5 TRBV5-4 TRBD2 CASSLGSGRAQETQYF TGTGCCAGCAGCTTGGGAAGCGGGAGGGCCCAAGAGACCCAGTACTTC
once TRBJ1-2 TRBV19 TRBD1 CASRDRDGYTF TGTGCCAGTAGGGACAGGGATGGCTACACCTTC
. TRBJ1-2 TRBV5-1 . CASSLEAGYQDLYGYTF TGCGCCAGCAGCTTGGAGGCAGGTTACCAGGACCTCTATGGCTACACCTTC
. TRBJ2-7 TRBV4-2 . CASSQDRGGNEQYF TGTGCCAGCAGCCAAGACAGGGGGGGGAACGAGCAGTACTTC
. TRBJ1-4 TRBV27 . CASSLGATNEKLFF TGTGCCAGCAGTTTGGGGGCAACTAATGAAAAACTGTTTTTT
. TRBJ1-1 TRBV19 . CASSIAGSEAFF TGTGCCAGTAGTATTGCCGGCTCTGAAGCTTTCTTT
. TRBJ2-5 TRBV5-4 . CASSLEGFGETQYF TGTGCCAGCAGCTTGGAAGGGTTCGGCGAGACCCAGTACTTC
. TRBJ1-2 TRBV19 TRBD1 CASSLGAGQGYGYTF TGTGCCAGTAGTTTAGGGGCCGGACAGGGATATGGCTACACCTTC
. TRBJ2-3 TRBV12-5 . CASAPLPDTQYF TGTGCTAGTGCCCCTCTCCCAGATACGCAGTATTTT
. TRBJ2-7 TRBV9 TRBD2 CASSVGLAPYEQYF TGTGCCAGCAGCGTAGGACTAGCGCCCTACGAGCAGTACTTC
. TRBJ1-1 TRBV7-8 TRBD1 CASSLPGGRNTEAFF TGTGCCAGCAGCTTACCAGGGGGCCGGAACACTGAAGCTTTCTTT
. TRBJ2-2 TRBV7-2 . CASSPLRDTGELFF TGTGCCAGCAGCCCCCTAAGGGACACCGGGGAGCTGTTTTTT
. TRBJ2-5 TRBV5-1 . CASRYIPPQETQYF TGCGCCAGCAGGTACATTCCGCCACAAGAGACCCAGTACTTC
. TRBJ2-3 TRBV4-3 . CASSQYMTDTQYF TGCGCCAGCAGCCAATATATGACAGATACGCAGTATTTT